These 14 T cell receptor beta chains originate from one sample sequenced in a study of cytomegalovirus exposure and HLA in healthy donors. PCR amplification relied on 60 Vbeta primers (plus 13 Jbeta primers). Measured with immunoSEQ multiplex PCR; TCRdb has only the in-frame clones, and not every one. This table has roughly 100,000 clones, 71% appearing once. Sequenced sample: PBMCs. Every receptor here comes from a female donor in good health and CMV-seronegative.

This clone was seen once. The rearrangement links TRBV11-3 to TRBJ2-7; TRBD2 matches at 7 bases. Trimming cost V 2 bases and J 1 base; bases outside gene matches: 8. The CDR3 has 16 amino acids. Germline CDR1 and CDR2: SGHNT and YENEEA. CDR3 DNA: TGTGCCAGCAGCTTAACGGCTAGCGGTATTTCCTACGAGCAGTACTTC. Encoded protein: CASSLTASGISYEQYF.

V gene TRBV15 combines with J gene TRBJ2-7; D is ambiguous. V lost 4 bases to trimming and J lost 1 base, with 14 bases between them. The CDR3 extends over 15 amino acids. Per the germline V gene, CDR1 is LNHNV and CDR2 is YYDKDF (reference sequence). CDR3 bases: TGTGCCACCAGCATGGCCTTATCCGGGTCCTACGAGCAGTACTTC. Its translation is CATSMALSGSYEQYF. The full variable domain, completed using reference TRBV15 and TRBJ2-7, is DAMVIQNPRYQVTQFGKPVTLSCSQTLNHNVMYWYQQKSSQAPKLLFHYYDKDFNNEADTPDNFQSRRPNTSFCFLDIRSPGLGDTAMYLCATSMALSGSYEQYFGPGTRLTVT.

In its sample, this clone was seen a few times. The V gene is TRBV4-1, the J gene TRBJ1-2, with TRBD1 matching 7 bases. V shed 4 bases, J shed 2 bases, and the junction held 10 bases outside the gene matches. Germline values: CDR1 MGHRA, CDR2 YSYEKL. The CDR3 loop spans 16 amino acids. The CDR3 loop reads CASSLLRGQANYGYTF. CDR3 nucleotide sequence: TGCGCCAGCAGCCTACTTAGAGGACAGGCGAACTATGGCTACACCTTC.

CDR3 loop: CAISESEGRRSDTQYF. CDR3 sequence (DNA): TGTGCCATCAGTGAGTCAGAGGGCAGGAGATCAGATACGCAGTATTTT. The chain couples TRBV10-3 to TRBJ2-3; D perhaps matches TRBD2 (5 bases). The CDR3 spans 16 residues. V was cut by 0 bases and J by 4 bases, with 14 bases left in between. Germline V gives CDR1 ENHRY, CDR2 SYGVKD.

This clone was detected a few times. The V and J genes are TRBV5-1 and TRBJ1-2; 8 bases agree with TRBD1. CDR1 is SGHRS and CDR2 is YFSETQ in the germline V gene. V lost 4 bases to trimming and J lost 8 bases; unmatched junction nucleotides: 16. The CDR3 is 16 amino acids. The CDR3 DNA reads TGCGCCAGCAGCCCTGGCGGGGGCAGGGGGCCACAAGGCTACACCTTC. It is translated as CASSPGGGRGPQGYTF.

This clone was seen a handful of times. In DNA form, the CDR3 reads TGCGCCAGCAGTGGAGGGCAGACTAGCTCCTACGAGCAGTACTTC. As protein: CASSGGQTSSYEQYF. The chain has TRBV5-1 and TRBJ2-7; D perhaps matches TRBD2 (6 bases). Per germline, CDR1 SGHRS and CDR2 YFSETQ. V lost 5 bases and J lost 0, with 15 bases in between. The CDR3 has 15 residues.

This chain uses TRBV7-8 with TRBJ1-2; 7 nucleotides align to TRBD1. Per germline, CDR1 SGHVS and CDR2 FQNEAQ. V shed 2 bases, J shed 6 bases, and the junction held 6 bases outside the gene matches. This CDR3 is 14 amino acids long. CDR3 amino acids: CASSLSTGVDGYTF. The CDR3 bases are TGTGCCAGCAGCTTAAGTACAGGGGTAGATGGCTACACCTTC.

The chain recombines TRBV6-6 with TRBJ2-7; 8 bases agree with TRBD2. Germline CDR1 and CDR2: MNHNY and SVGAGI (reference sequence). Trimming cost V 2 bases and J 2 bases; bases outside gene matches: 5. The CDR3 is 15 residues long. The CDR3 here is CASSYRREAPYEQYF. The CDR3 region has the DNA TGTGCCAGCAGTTACCGGCGGGAGGCCCCCTACGAGCAGTACTTC.

The genes are TRBV15 and TRBJ1-2; tentative D call: TRBD1 (6 bases). Trimming shortened V by 1 base and J by 2 bases, and 14 bases separated the two germline ends. Germline lookup yields CDR1 LNHNV and CDR2 YYDKDF (reference sequence). The CDR3 covers 16 residues. CDR3 in amino acids: CATSRVGGASNYGYTF. CDR3 bases: TGTGCCACCAGCAGAGTGGGGGGGGCGTCCAACTATGGCTACACCTTC. The whole variable domain, filled in from reference TRBV15 and TRBJ1-2, reads DAMVIQNPRYQVTQFGKPVTLSCSQTLNHNVMYWYQQKSSQAPKLLFHYYDKDFNNEADTPDNFQSRRPNTSFCFLDIRSPGLGDTAMYLCATSRVGGASNYGYTFGSGTRLTVV.

The V gene is TRBV7-8, the J gene TRBJ2-2; 11 bases fit TRBD2. V lost 6 bases to trimming and J lost 4 bases; unmatched junction nucleotides: 4. The CDR3 has 15 amino acids. Germline V gives CDR1 SGHVS, CDR2 FQNEAQ. This chain's CDR3 is CASRDTSGGTGELFF. In nucleotides, the CDR3 is TGTGCCAGCAGGGATACTAGCGGGGGCACCGGGGAGCTGTTTTTT. The full variable domain, in which reference TRBV7-8 and TRBJ2-2 provide the parts outside the CDR3, is GAGVSQSPRYKVAKRGQDVALRCDPISGHVSLFWYQQALGQGPEFLTYFQNEAQLDKSGLPSDRFFAERPEGSVSTLKIQRTQQEDSAVYLCASRDTSGGTGELFFGEGSRLTVL.

The chain recombines TRBV7-2 with TRBJ2-7, with 12 bases aligning to TRBD2. The CDR3 is 17 amino acids. From germline, CDR1 is SGHTA and CDR2 FQGNSA. J was trimmed by 3 bases and V by 5 bases; bases with no gene match: 11. In DNA form, the CDR3 reads TGTGCCAGCAGCCCTCCTCGACTAGCGGGAGCGCACTACGAGCAGTACTTC. Translating it yields CASSPPRLAGAHYEQYF.

The chain has TRBV6-1 and TRBJ1-4; D is ambiguous. This CDR3 is 14 amino acids long. CDR1 MNHNS and CDR2 SASEGT come from the germline V gene. The V gene lost 6 bases and the J gene lost 4 bases, with 12 bases spanning the gap. CDR3 bases: TGTGCCAGCAGGACCGGGAGATTTAATGAAAAACTGTTTTTT. This encodes CASRTGRFNEKLFF.

Regarding this clone: The germline gene is not matched at one end of the junction; a read error may be the cause. The rearrangement joins TRBV7-9 to TRBJ2-3, with no clear D. The germline V gene has CDR1 SEHNR and CDR2 FQNEAQ (reference sequence). CDR3 size: 9 residues. The CDR3 DNA is TGTGCCAGCAGCCTAAGCCCTCTTTTT. The encoded protein is CASSLSPLF.

V and J are TRBV9 and TRBJ1-6; TRBD1 is a possible D gene (6 bases). Germline V gene sequence: CDR1 SGDLS, CDR2 YYNGEE. Between the trimmed V and J ends, which lost 0 bases and 11 bases, there was a span of 12 bases. CDR3 size: 14 residues. The DNA of the CDR3 is TGTGCCAGCAGCGTAGGAGGGAGGGGGACACCCCTCCACTTT. Its protein product is CASSVGGRGTPLHF.